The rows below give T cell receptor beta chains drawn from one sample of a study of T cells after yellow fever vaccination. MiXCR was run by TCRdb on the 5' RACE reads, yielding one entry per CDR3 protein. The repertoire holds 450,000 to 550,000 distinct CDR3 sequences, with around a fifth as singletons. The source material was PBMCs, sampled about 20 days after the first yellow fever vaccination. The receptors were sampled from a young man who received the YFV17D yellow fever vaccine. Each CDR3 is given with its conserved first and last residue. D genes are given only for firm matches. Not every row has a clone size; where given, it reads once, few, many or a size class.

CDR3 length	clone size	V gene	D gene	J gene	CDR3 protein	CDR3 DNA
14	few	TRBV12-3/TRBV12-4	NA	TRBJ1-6	CASTQDTYNSPLHF	TGTGCCAGCACCCAAGATACTTATAATTCACCCCTCCACTTT
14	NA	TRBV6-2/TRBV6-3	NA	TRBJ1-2	CASSYQDGGYGYTF	TGTGCCAGCAGTTATCAGGACGGAGGCTATGGCTACACCTTC
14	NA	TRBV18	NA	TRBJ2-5	CASSPSMGGETQYF	TGTGCCAGCTCACCATCCATGGGGGGAGAGACCCAGTACTTC
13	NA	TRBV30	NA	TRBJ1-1	CAWSVDGDTEAFF	TGTGCCTGGAGTGTGGACGGAGACACTGAAGCTTTCTTT
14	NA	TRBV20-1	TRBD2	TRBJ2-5	CSASGGVYQETQYF	TGCAGTGCTAGCGGGGGGGTGTACCAAGAGACCCAGTACTTC
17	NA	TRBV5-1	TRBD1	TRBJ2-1	CASSTYPGTGIADEQFF	TGCGCCAGCAGCACCTACCCCGGGACAGGGATCGCCGATGAGCAGTTCTTC
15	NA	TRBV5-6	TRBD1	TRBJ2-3	CASSETNRGADTQYF	TGTGCCAGCAGCGAAACAAACAGGGGGGCGGATACGCAGTATTTT
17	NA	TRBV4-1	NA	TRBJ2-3	CASSQDFRGGLADTQYF	TGCGCCAGCAGCCAAGATTTCAGGGGGGGCTTAGCAGATACGCAGTATTTT
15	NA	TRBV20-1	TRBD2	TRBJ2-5	CSARETSGVQETQYF	TGCAGTGCTAGGGAGACTAGCGGGGTTCAAGAGACCCAGTACTTC
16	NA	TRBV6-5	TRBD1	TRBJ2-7	CASSYSTQGAHHEQYF	TGTGCCAGCAGTTACTCGACCCAGGGGGCTCACCACGAGCAGTACTTC
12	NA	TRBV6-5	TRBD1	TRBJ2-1	CASSYQQGPNFF	TGTGCCAGCAGTTACCAACAGGGGCCCAACTTCTTC
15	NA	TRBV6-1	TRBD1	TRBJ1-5	CASRESLQGGQPQHF	TGTGCCAGCAGGGAGAGCCTCCAGGGGGGGCAGCCCCAGCATTTT
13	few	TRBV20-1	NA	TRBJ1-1	CSAPARANTEAFF	TGCAGTGCTCCCGCCCGGGCGAACACTGAAGCTTTCTTT
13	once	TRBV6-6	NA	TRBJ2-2	CATETERTGELFF	TGTGCCACCGAGACAGAGCGCACCGGGGAGCTGTTTTTT
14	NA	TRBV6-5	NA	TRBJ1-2	CASSYRAGNYGYTF	TGTGCCAGCAGTTACAGAGCAGGGAATTATGGCTACACCTTC
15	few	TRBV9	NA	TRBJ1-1	CASSVGQSQGTEAFF	TGTGCCAGCAGCGTAGGTCAATCACAGGGAACTGAAGCTTTCTTT
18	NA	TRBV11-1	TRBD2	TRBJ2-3	CASSAGTSGGRSTDTQYF	TGTGCCAGCAGCGCCGGGACTAGCGGGGGTCGAAGCACAGATACGCAGTATTTT
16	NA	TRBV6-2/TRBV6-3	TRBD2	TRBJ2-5	CASSYPGLAGEETQYF	TGTGCCAGCAGCTACCCCGGACTAGCGGGGGAAGAGACCCAGTACTTC
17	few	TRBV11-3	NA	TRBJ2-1	CASSLGGAESFYNEQFF	TGTGCCAGCAGCTTAGGAGGGGCAGAATCTTTCTACAATGAGCAGTTCTTC
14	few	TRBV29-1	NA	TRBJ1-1	CSVDFTEKTSEAFF	TGCAGCGTTGATTTTACGGAGAAGACCTCTGAAGCTTTCTTT
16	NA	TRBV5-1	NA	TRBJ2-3	CASSLSGQSSTDTQYF	TGCGCCAGCAGCTTGTCCGGGCAGTCGAGCACAGATACGCAGTATTTT
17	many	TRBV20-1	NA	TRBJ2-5	CSARLPGLYEDQETQYF	TGCAGTGCTAGGCTCCCGGGACTTTACGAAGATCAAGAGACCCAGTACTTC
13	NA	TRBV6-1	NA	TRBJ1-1	CASRETGSAEAFF	TGTGCCAGCAGGGAGACCGGCTCTGCTGAAGCTTTCTTT
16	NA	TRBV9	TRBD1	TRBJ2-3	CASSLTGDPIADTQYF	TGTGCCAGCAGCCTTACAGGGGATCCTATAGCAGATACGCAGTATTTT
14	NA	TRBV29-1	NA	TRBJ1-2	CSVAPWGSNYGYTF	TGCAGCGTTGCTCCTTGGGGTTCTAACTATGGCTACACCTTC
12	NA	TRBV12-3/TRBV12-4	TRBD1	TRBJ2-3	CASSPTGNTQYF	TGTGCCAGCAGCCCGACAGGGAATACGCAGTATTTT
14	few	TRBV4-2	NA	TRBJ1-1	CASSHLDRNTEAFF	TGTGCCAGCAGCCACTTAGACAGGAACACTGAAGCTTTCTTT
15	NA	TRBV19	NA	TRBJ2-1	CASGSGLSSYNEQFF	TGTGCCTCGGGAAGCGGGTTGAGCTCCTACAATGAGCAGTTCTTC
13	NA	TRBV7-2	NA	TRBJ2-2	CASRAGATGELFF	TGTGCCTCCAGAGCGGGTGCCACCGGGGAGCTGTTTTTT
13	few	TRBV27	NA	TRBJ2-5	CASSFSGWETQYF	TGTGCCAGCAGTTTTTCCGGGTGGGAGACCCAGTACTTC
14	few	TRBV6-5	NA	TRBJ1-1	CASSHLGGGGEAFF	TGTGCCAGCAGTCACCTCGGAGGGGGAGGTGAAGCTTTCTTT